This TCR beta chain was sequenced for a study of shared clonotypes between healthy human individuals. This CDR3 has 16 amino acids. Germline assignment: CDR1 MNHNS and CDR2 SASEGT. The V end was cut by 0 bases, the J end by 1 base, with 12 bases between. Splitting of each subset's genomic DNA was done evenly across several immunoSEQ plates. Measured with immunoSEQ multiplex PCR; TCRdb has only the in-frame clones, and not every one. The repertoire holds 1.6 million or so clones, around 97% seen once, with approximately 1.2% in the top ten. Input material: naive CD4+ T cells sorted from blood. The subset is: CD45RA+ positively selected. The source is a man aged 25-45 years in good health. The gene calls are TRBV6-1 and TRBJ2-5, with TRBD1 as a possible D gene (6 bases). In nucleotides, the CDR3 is TGTGCCAGCAGTGAAGCGAGAGGACAGACCCAAGAGACCCAGTACTTC. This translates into CASSEARGQTQETQYF.